This is a list of T cell receptor beta chains from one sample in a study of T cell changes during pregnancy in multiple sclerosis. The table came from immunoSEQ multiplex PCR; TCRdb's copy has only in-frame clones and leaves some out. This table has 40,000 or so clones, 88% appearing once. The sample in question was CD8+ T cells from peripheral blood mononuclear cells, obtained in the first trimester of pregnancy. All receptors derive from a female donor with multiple sclerosis, enrolled in a pregnancy study. Each CDR3 is given without its conserved first and last residue.

j_call v_call cdr3_aa
TRBJ1-1 TRBV5-4 ASSFYRDTEAF
TRBJ2-1 TRBV6-4 ASSDSERNEQF
TRBJ2-1 TRBV19 ASSIERNSYNEQF
TRBJ2-3 TRBV9 ASSVGGRRADTQY
TRBJ1-2 TRBV27 ASSLGVGAGYT
TRBJ1-1 TRBV6-6 ASSLTPRGEAF
TRBJ2-1 TRBV7-9 ASSLSKDEQF
TRBJ1-5 TRBV6-5 ASRGGQDNQPQH
TRBJ2-1 TRBV25-1 ASSLDEQF
TRBJ2-3 TRBV4-3 ASSRDPGGSTDTQY
TRBJ1-2 TRBV27 ASSLLPGEDSYGYT
TRBJ1-4 TRBV4-3 ASSQGRATNEKLF
TRBJ2-2 TRBV5-6 ASSLGSAGMSGELF
TRBJ1-1 TRBV7-9 ASSRTGDTEAF
TRBJ1-2 TRBV6-6 ASSYGPFVANYGYT
TRBJ2-5 TRBV9 ASSFPPPTGQETQY
TRBJ1-5 TRBV15 ATSSTGVSNQPQH
TRBJ1-2 TRBV13 ASSLGRHPRGYT
TRBJ1-5 TRBV4-2 ASSQVEGSEQPQH
TRBJ2-3 TRBV6-4 ASSDSRTTTDTQY
TRBJ2-7 TRBV14 ASSQQGLQEQY
TRBJ2-1 TRBV7-9 ASSLGGPPYNEQF
TRBJ1-2 TRBV5-4 ASSLGNQWRHYGYT
TRBJ2-7 TRBV7-2 ASRQSYEQY
TRBJ1-5 TRBV10-2 ASSEAFSNQPQH
TRBJ1-4 TRBV6-5 ASSYEGRTNEKLF
TRBJ1-2 TRBV14 ASSQAGQSYT
TRBJ2-7 TRBV7-8 ASSPGVSYEQY
TRBJ2-5 TRBV5-3 ARSLTSGGVRQETQY
TRBJ2-1 TRBV9 ASSVGGSYNEQF
TRBJ2-7 TRBV7-2 ASASGGSEAPEQY
TRBJ2-1 TRBV5-4 ASSGGQGGEQF
TRBJ1-5 TRBV10-3 AISESGGQPQH
TRBJ2-2 TRBV9 ASSVADSGLTGELF
TRBJ1-5 TRBV10-1 ASSGSAREDQPQH
TRBJ2-7 TRBV11-3 ASSLTVNYEQY
TRBJ2-1 TRBV6-6 ASRHRASPYNEQF
TRBJ2-2 TRBV27 ASSDYPTAELF
TRBJ2-2 TRBV7-7 ASSLGGTANTGELF
TRBJ2-1 TRBV9 ASSVASGVHNEQF
TRBJ2-1 TRBV4-3 ASSQGTSGGYNEQF
TRBJ2-2 TRBV30 AWSVLGGIMNTGELF
TRBJ2-5 TRBV6-1 ASSETSGTQETQY
TRBJ1-3 TRBV7-6 ASSPQGSENTIY
TRBJ1-1 TRBV4-3 ASSQDREYNTEAF
TRBJ1-5 TRBV25-1 ASSGGSANQPQH
TRBJ2-1 TRBV4-2 ASSQDWRVEYNEQF
TRBJ1-2 TRBV15 ATSREEGDGYT